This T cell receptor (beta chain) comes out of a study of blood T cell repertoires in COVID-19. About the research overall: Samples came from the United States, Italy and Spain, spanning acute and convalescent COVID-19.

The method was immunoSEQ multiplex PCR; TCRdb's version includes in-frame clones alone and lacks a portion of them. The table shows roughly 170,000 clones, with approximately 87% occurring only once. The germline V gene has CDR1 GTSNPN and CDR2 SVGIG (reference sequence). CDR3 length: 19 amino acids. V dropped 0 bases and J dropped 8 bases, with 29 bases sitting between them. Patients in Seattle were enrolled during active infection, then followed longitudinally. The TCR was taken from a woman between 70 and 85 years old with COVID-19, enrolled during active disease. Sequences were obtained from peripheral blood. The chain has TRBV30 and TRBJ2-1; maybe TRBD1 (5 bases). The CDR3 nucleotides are TGTGCCTGGAGTGTACACGGCAGGGTTTTATCTAGTCCTTCCCATGAGCAGTTCTTC. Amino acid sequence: CAWSVHGRVLSSPSHEQFF.